In its sample, the clone carrying this T cell receptor beta chain was seen many times. Its antigen remains unknown. At least 5.5 micrograms of total RNA were extracted per sample. Primed by a sample-barcoded 5' primer and a J-beta primer mix, a second PCR proceeded for about 7 to 11 cycles. Each cDNA molecule was tagged by a template-switch adaptor with 12 random nucleotides. TCRdb reprocessed the 5' RACE reads via MiXCR and lists one record per CDR3 protein. The repertoire includes roughly 700,000 distinct CDR3 sequences, 32% of them detected once, and approximately 15% sits in the top ten. These data come from a study of blood T cells in healthy people across ages. General study points: Age advanced and TCR beta diversity per million T cells fell, roughly linearly. In long-lived donors, naive CD4+ cell counts and diversity exceeded those of aged donors.

The sample comprised blood. The source is a woman at least 80 years old in good health.

The CDR3 DNA reads TGTGCCTCCCCGGGGTCTAGCTCCTACGAGCAGTACTTC. It encodes CASPGSSSYEQYF. The chain has TRBV7-2 and TRBJ2-7, with a tentative D call TRBD2 (5 bases). CDR1 is SGHTA and CDR2 is FQGNSA in the germline V gene. V gave up 11 bases and J gave up 0 bases, with 14 bases separating them. The CDR3 totals 13 residues.